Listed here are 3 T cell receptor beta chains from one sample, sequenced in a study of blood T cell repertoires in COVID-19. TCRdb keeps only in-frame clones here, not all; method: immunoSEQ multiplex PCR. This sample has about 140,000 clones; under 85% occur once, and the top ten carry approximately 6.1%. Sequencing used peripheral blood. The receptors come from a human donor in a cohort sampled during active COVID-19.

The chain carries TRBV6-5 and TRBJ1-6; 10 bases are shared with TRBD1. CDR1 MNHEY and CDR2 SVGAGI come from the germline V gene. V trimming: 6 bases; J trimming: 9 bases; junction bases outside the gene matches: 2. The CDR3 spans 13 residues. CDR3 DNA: TGTGCCAGCAGAGGGGACAGGGGTTCACCCCTCCACTTT. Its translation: CASRGDRGSPLHF.

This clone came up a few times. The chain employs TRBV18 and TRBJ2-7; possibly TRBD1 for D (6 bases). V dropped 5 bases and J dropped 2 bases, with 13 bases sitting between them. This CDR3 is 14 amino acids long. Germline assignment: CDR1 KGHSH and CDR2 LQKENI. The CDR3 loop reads CASSVQGPPYEQYF. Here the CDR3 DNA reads TGTGCCAGCTCAGTACAGGGTCCCCCCTACGAGCAGTACTTC. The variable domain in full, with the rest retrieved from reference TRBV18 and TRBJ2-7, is NAGVMQNPRHLVRRRGQEARLRCSPMKGHSHVYWYRQLPEEGLKFMVYLQKENIIDESGMPKERFSAEFPKEGPSILRIQQVVRGDSAAYFCASSVQGPPYEQYFGPGTRLTVT.

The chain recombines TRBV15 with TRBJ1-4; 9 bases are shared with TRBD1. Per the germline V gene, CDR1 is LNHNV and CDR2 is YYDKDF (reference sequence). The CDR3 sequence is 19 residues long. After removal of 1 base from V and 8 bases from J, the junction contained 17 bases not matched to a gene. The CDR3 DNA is TGTGCCACCAGCAGAGTAACGGGACAGGGCGCCCGGCGGGGCGAAAAACTGTTTTTT. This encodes CATSRVTGQGARRGEKLFF.